This T cell receptor (beta chain) is drawn from a study of spatial heterogeneity in lung cancer. The wider study: At a median of around 2 years after resection, follow-up PBMC samples were sequenced when available. Detection consistently yielded more beta chains than alpha chains.

TCR cDNA molecules each carried a unique molecular identifier. One entry per CDR3 protein, called by TCRdb with MiXCR from the 5' RACE reads. The data hold some 120,000 distinct CDR3 sequences, with 10% to 15% observed a single time. Whole-study results and caveats: Ubiquitous expanded tumor TCRs were observed in blood more at resection than follow-up.

This clonotype was seen a handful of times. The antigen remains unidentified. The sample's time point: blood at routine non-recurrence follow-up after resection. Whole RNA, which was extracted from tumor, nontumor lung tissue or frozen PBMC, was sequenced without any cell sorting. The sequence derives from a male donor with early-stage non-small cell lung cancer. Sequenced material: PBMCs, taken at follow-up.

The CDR3 coding sequence is TGCGCCAGCAGCCTCGGGGTCCCTCGGCCTTCCCCCTTCTTCTACGAGCAGTACTTC. This sequence encodes CASSLGVPRPSPFFYEQYF. J is TRBJ2-7 and V is TRBV4-3; possible D gene TRBD2, 5 bases. Germline V gene sequence: CDR1 LGHNA, CDR2 YSLEER. V lost 4 bases and J lost 3, with 28 bases in between. The CDR3 runs 19 residues.